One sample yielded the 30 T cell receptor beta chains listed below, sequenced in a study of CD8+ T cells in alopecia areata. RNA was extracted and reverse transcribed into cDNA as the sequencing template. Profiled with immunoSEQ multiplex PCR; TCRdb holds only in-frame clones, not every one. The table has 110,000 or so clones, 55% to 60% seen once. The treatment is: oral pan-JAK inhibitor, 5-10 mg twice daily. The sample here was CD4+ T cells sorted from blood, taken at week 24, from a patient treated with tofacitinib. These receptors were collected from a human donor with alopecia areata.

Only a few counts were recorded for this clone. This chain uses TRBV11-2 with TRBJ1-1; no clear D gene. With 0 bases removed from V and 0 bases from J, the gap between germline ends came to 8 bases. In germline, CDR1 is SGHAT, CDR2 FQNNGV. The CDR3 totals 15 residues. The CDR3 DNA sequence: TGTGCCAGCAGCTTAGATGGCGACATGAACACTGAAGCTTTCTTT. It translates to CASSLDGDMNTEAFF.

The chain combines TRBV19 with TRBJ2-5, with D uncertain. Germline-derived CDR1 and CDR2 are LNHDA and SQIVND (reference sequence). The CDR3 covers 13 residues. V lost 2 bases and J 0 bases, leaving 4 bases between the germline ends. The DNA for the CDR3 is TGTGCCAGTAGTATACAGGACCAAGAGACCCAGTACTTC. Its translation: CASSIQDQETQYF.

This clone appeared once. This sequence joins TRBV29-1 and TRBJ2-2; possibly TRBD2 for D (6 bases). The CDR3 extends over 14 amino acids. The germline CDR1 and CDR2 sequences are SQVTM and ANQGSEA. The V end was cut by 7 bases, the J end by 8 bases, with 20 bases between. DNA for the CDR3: TGCAGCGCCCAAAGGCAGGGAGGTGTGGGGGAGCTGTTTTTT. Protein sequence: CSAQRQGGVGELFF.

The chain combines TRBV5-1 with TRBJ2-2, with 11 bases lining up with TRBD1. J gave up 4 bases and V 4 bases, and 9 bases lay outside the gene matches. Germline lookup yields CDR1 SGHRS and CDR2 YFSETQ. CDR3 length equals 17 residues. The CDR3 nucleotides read TGCGCCAGCAGCCATCTTCTTGGGACAGGGGGCACCGGGGAGCTGTTTTTT. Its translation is CASSHLLGTGGTGELFF.

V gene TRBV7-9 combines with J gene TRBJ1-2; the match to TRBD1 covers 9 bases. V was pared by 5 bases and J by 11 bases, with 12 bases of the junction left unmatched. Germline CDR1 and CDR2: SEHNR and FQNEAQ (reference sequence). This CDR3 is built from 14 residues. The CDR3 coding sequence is TGTGCCAGCAGCCGGGGACAGGGTGTAGAAACTTACACCTTC. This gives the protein CASSRGQGVETYTF.

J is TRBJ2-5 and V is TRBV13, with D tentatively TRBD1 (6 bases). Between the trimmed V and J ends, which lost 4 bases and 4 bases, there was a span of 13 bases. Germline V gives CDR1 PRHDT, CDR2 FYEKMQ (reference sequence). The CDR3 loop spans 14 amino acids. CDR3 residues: CASSSSRGLETQYF. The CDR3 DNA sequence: TGTGCCAGCAGCTCCTCGAGGGGGTTAGAGACCCAGTACTTC.

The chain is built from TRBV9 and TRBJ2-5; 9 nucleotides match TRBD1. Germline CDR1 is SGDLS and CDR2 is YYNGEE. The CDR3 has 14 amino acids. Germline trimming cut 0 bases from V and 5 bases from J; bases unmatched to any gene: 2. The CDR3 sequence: CASSVATGGETQYF. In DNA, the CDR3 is TGTGCCAGCAGCGTAGCTACAGGGGGCGAGACCCAGTACTTC.

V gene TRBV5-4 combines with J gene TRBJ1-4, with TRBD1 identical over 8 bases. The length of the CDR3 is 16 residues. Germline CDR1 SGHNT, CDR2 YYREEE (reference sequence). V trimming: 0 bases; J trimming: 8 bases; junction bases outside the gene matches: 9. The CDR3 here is CASSLGTGLSEEKLFF. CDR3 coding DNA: TGTGCCAGCAGCTTGGGGACAGGGCTTTCCGAGGAAAAACTGTTTTTT. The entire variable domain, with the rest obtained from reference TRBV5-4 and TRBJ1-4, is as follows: ETGVTQSPTHLIKTRGQQVTLRCSSQSGHNTVSWYQQALGQGPQFIFQYYREEENGRGNFPPRFSGLQFPNYSSELNVNALELDDSALYLCASSLGTGLSEEKLFFGSGTQLSVL.

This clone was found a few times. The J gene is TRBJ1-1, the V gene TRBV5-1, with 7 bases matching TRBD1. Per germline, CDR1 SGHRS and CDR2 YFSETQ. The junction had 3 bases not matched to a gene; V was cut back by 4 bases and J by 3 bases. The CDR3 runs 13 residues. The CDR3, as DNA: TGCGCCAGCAGCCCCACAGGGGACACTGAAGCTTTCTTT. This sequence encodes CASSPTGDTEAFF.

The CDR3 bases are TGTGCCAGCAGTTTGACGGGGGCCTGGATCACTGAAGCTTTCTTT. Translating gives CASSLTGAWITEAFF. This chain joins TRBV27 and TRBJ1-1, with TRBD1 as a possible D gene (6 bases). The CDR3 contains 15 residues. V lost 3 bases to trimming and J lost 4 bases, with 15 bases between them. Germline CDR1 and CDR2: MNHEY and SMNVEV (reference sequence).

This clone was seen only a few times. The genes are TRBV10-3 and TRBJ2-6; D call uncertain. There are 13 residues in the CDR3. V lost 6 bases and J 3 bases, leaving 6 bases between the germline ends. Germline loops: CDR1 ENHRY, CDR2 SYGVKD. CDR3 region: CAIRVVGANVLTF. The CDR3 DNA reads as TGTGCCATCAGAGTGGTTGGGGCCAACGTCCTGACTTTC.

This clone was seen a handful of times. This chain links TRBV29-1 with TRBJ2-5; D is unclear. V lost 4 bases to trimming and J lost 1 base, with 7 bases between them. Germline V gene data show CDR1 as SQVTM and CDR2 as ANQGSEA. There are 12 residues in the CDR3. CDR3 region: CSVATAQETQYF. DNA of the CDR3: TGCAGCGTTGCAACAGCCCAAGAGACCCAGTACTTC.

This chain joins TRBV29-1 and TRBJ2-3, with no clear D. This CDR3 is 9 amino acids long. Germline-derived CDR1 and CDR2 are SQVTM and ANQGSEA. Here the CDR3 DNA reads TGCTTCCTACTGGATACGCAGTATTTT. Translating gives CFLLDTQYF.

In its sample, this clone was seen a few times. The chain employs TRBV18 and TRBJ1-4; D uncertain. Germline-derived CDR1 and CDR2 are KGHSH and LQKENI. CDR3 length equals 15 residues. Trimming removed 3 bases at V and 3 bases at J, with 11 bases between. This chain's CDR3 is CASSPTEGANEKLFF. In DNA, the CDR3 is TGTGCCAGCTCACCCACCGAGGGAGCTAATGAAAAACTGTTTTTT.

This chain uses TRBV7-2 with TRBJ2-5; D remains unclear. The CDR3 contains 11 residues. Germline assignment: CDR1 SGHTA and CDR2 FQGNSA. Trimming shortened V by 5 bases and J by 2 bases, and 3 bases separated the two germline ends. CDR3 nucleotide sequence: TGTGCCAGCAGCGAGCAAGAGACCCAGTACTTC. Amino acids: CASSEQETQYF.

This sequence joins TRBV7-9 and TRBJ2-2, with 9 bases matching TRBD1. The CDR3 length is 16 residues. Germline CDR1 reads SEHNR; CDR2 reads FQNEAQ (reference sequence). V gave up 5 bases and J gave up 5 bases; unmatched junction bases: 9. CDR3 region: CASSLPGQGATGELFF. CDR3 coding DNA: TGTGCCAGCAGCCTGCCGGGACAGGGAGCGACCGGGGAGCTGTTTTTT.

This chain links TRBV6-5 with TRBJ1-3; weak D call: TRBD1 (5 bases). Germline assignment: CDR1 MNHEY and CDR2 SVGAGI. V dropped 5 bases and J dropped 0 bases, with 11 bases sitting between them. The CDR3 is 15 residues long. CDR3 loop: CASSMGLPSGNTIYF. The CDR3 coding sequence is TGTGCCAGCAGTATGGGACTCCCCTCTGGAAACACCATATATTTT.

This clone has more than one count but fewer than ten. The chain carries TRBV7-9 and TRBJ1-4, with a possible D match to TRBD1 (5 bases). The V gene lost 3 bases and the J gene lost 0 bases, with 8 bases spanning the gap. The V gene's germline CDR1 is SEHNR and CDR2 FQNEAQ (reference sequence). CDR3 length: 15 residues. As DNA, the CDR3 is TGTGCCAGCAGCTTGCAGGGCACAACTAATGAAAAACTGTTTTTT. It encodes CASSLQGTTNEKLFF.

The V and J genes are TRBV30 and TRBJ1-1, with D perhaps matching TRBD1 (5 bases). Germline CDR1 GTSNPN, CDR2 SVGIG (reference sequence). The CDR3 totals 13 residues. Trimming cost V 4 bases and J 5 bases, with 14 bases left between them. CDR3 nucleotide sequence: TGTGCCTGGATCCGACAGCCCAGGACTGAAGCTTTCTTT. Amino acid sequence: CAWIRQPRTEAFF.

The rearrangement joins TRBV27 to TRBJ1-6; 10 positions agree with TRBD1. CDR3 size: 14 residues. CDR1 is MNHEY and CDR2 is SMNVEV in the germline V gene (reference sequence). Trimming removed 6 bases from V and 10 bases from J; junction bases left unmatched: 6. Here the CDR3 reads CASSGDRGRSPLHF. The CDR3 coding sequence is TGTGCCAGCAGCGGGGACAGGGGACGATCACCCCTCCACTTT.

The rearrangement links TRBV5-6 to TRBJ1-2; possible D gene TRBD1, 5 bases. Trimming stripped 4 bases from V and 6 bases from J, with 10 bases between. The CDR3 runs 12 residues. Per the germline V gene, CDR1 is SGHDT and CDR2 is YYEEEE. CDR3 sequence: CASSLSDNGYTF. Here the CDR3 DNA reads TGTGCCAGCAGCCTCTCGGACAATGGCTACACCTTC.

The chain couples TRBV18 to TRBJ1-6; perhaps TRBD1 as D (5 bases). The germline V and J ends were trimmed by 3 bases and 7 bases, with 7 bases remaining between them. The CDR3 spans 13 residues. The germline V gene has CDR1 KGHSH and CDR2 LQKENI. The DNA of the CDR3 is TGTGCCAGCTCACCGGGACCGAATTCACCCCTCCACTTT. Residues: CASSPGPNSPLHF. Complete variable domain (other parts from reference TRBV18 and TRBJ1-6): NAGVMQNPRHLVRRRGQEARLRCSPMKGHSHVYWYRQLPEEGLKFMVYLQKENIIDESGMPKERFSAEFPKEGPSILRIQQVVRGDSAAYFCASSPGPNSPLHFGNGTRLTVT.

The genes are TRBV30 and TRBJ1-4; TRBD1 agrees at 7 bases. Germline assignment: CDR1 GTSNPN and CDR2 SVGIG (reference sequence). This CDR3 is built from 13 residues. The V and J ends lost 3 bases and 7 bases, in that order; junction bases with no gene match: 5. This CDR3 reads CAWRTGSGEKLFF. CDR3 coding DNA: TGTGCCTGGAGGACAGGGTCGGGTGAAAAACTGTTTTTT.

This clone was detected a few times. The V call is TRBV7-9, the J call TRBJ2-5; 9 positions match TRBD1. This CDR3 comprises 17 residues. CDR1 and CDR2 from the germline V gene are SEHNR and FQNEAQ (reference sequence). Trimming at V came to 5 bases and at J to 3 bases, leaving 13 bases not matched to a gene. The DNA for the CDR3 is TGTGCCAGCAGCCCACTCCGGACAGGGGTAGAGAAAGAGACCCAGTACTTC. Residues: CASSPLRTGVEKETQYF.

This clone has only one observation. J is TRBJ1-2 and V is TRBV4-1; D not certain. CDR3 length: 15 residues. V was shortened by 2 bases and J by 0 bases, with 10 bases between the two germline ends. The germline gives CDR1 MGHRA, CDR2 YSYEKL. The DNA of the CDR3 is TGCGCCAGCAGCCAACAAATCACCGCTAACTATGGCTACACCTTC. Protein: CASSQQITANYGYTF.

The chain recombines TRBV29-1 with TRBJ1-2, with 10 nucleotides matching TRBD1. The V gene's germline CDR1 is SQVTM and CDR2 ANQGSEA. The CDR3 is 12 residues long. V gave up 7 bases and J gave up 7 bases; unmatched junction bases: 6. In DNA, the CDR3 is TGCAGCGCCGGGGACAGGGGTGGTGGCTACACCTTC. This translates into CSAGDRGGGYTF.

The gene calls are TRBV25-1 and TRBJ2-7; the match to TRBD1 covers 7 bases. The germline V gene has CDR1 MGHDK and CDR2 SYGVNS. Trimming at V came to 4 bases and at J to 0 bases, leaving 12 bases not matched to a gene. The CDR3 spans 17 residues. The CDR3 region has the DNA TGTGCCAGCAGTGGGGCACTCGGGACAGCCAGCTCCTACGAGCAGTACTTC. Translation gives CASSGALGTASSYEQYF.

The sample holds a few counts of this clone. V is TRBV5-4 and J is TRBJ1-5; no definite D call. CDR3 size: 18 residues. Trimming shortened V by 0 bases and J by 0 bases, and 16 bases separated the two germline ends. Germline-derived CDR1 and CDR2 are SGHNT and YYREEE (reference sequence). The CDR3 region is CASSLGRVHGYSNQPQHF. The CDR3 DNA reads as TGTGCCAGCAGCTTGGGGAGGGTACACGGATATAGCAATCAGCCCCAGCATTTT. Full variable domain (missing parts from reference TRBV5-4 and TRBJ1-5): ETGVTQSPTHLIKTRGQQVTLRCSSQSGHNTVSWYQQALGQGPQFIFQYYREEENGRGNFPPRFSGLQFPNYSSELNVNALELDDSALYLCASSLGRVHGYSNQPQHFGDGTRLSIL.

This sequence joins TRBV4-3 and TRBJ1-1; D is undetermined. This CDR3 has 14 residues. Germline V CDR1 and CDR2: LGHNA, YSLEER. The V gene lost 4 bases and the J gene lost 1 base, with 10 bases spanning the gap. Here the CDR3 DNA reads TGCGCCAGCAGCCTAAAACTGCAGAACACTGAAGCTTTCTTT. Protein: CASSLKLQNTEAFF.

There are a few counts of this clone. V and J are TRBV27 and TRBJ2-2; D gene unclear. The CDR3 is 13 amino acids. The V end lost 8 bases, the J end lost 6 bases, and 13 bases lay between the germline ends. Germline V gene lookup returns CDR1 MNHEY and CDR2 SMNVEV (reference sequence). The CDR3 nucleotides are TGTGCCAGCTCATCCGTCGGCTCCGGGGAGCTGTTTTTT. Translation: CASSSVGSGELFF.